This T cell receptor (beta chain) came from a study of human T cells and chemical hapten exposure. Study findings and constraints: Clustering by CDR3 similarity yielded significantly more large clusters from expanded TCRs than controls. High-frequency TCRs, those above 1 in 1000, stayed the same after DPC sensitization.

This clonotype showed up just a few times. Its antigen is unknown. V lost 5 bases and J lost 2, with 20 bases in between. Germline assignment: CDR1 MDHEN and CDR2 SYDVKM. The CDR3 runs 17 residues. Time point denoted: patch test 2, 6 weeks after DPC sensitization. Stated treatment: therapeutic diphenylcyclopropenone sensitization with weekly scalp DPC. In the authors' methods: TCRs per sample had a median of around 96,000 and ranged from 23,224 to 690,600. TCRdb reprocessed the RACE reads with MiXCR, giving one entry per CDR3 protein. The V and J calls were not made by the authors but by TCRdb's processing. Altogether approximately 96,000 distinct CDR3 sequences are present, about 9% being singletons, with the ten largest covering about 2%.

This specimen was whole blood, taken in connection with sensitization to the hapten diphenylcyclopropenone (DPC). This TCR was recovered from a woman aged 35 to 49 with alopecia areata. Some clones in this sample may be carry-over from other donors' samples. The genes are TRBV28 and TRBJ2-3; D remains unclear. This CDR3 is CASSPTPRHRLTDTQYF. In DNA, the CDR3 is TGTGCCAGCAGTCCCACTCCGAGACACCGACTCACAGATACGCAGTATTTT.